This T cell receptor beta chain was observed in a study of shared clonotypes between healthy human individuals. Study results and limitations: Sequencing depth was a factor that was expected to affect clonotype sharing among donors.

With respect to this clone: Its antigen remains unknown.

The length of the CDR3 is 15 residues. CDR1 is SGDLS, CDR2 YYNGEE, per germline. Trimming removed 0 bases from V and 1 base from J, with 10 bases in between. It was CD45RO-negative cells, positively selected for CCR7, that made up naive CD8 cells, with terminally differentiated effector memory CD45RA+ cells excluded. Data came from immunoSEQ multiplex PCR; TCRdb stores just in-frame clones and leaves some out. The table lists about 820,000 clones, nearly 95% of them singletons. This rearrangement joins TRBV9 to TRBJ2-5; a possible D gene is TRBD2 (5 bases). The TCR was taken from a man younger than 45 in good health. The sample taken for sequencing was naive CD8+ T cells sorted from blood. As DNA, the CDR3 is TGTGCCAGCAGCGTAGGTTTAGGGAGCCAAGAGACCCAGTACTTC. It encodes CASSVGLGSQETQYF.